These T cell receptor beta chains were read from a single sample in a study of T cell responses to AZD1222 COVID-19 vaccine. Data came from immunoSEQ multiplex PCR; TCRdb stores just in-frame clones and leaves some out. Of about 86,000 clones in the sample, approximately 86% were seen once. This specimen was peripheral blood, taken on day 0 of AZD1222 vaccination. The origin of the receptors is an adult in good health. The CDR3 runs from the conserved cysteine through the conserved F or W. A D gene is named only where the DNA matches it firmly. Clone size is given for some rows only: seen once, a few or many times, or a class if the clone is expanded.

CDR3 DNA | CDR3 protein | D gene | J gene | V gene | clone size
TGTGCCAGCAGTGAATTGGTAGCGACCACTCGGCGGAATGAGCAGTTCTTC | CASSELVATTRRNEQFF | - | TRBJ2-1 | TRBV2 | -
TGTGCCAGCAGCTGGACAGGGGGAAAGTGGGGCACAGATACGCAGTATTTT | CASSWTGGKWGTDTQYF | TRBD1 | TRBJ2-3 | TRBV7-3 | -
TGTGCCAGCAGCGATGCACAGGGTGACACTGAAGCTTTCTTT | CASSDAQGDTEAFF | - | TRBJ1-1 | TRBV9 | once
TGTGCCTGGAGTCCTGGAGGCCTAGCGGGATACGAGCAGTACTTC | CAWSPGGLAGYEQYF | TRBD2 | TRBJ2-7 | TRBV30 | -
TGTGCCAGCAGACAGGGGCTCGGCTACACCTTC | CASRQGLGYTF | TRBD1 | TRBJ1-2 | TRBV25-1 | -
TGTGCCAGCAGTTGGGGACTAGCTGGGACCCAGTACTTC | CASSWGLAGTQYF | TRBD2 | TRBJ2-5 | TRBV12-3/TRBV12-4 | -
TGTGCCAGCAGTTACTCGCGACAGGGGAAACACAATGAGCAGTTCTTC | CASSYSRQGKHNEQFF | TRBD1 | TRBJ2-1 | TRBV6-5 | -
TGTGCCAGCAGTGAACTGTTTGGGACTACCCACAATGAGCAGTTCTTC | CASSELFGTTHNEQFF | TRBD2 | TRBJ2-1 | TRBV2 | few
TGTGCCAGCAGTCCGACAGGGCATTTCGGCTACACCTTC | CASSPTGHFGYTF | TRBD1 | TRBJ1-2 | TRBV12-3/TRBV12-4 | -
TGTGCCAGCAGCTTGCAGGGTGTGAACGAGCAGTACTTC | CASSLQGVNEQYF | - | TRBJ2-7 | TRBV7-2 | -
TGTGCCAGCAGAACCGACAGGGTACGGGGTCCGGTAAATTCACCCCTCCACTTT | CASRTDRVRGPVNSPLHF | TRBD1 | TRBJ1-6 | TRBV7-8 | -
TGTGCCGTTGGGGATAGCAATCAGCCCCAGCATTTT | CAVGDSNQPQHF | - | TRBJ1-5 | TRBV12-3/TRBV12-4 | -
TGTGCCAGCAGCGTAGGACTAGCGGGGCACAATGAGCAGTTCTTC | CASSVGLAGHNEQFF | TRBD2 | TRBJ2-1 | TRBV9 | once
TGCGCCAGCAGCTTGAGTTCAGGGGCGGGGAACACTGAAGCTTTCTTT | CASSLSSGAGNTEAFF | - | TRBJ1-1 | TRBV5-1 | -
TGCGCCAGCAGCTTGGGGGACAGCTACTCTGGAAACACCATATATTTT | CASSLGDSYSGNTIYF | TRBD1 | TRBJ1-3 | TRBV5-1 | few
TGTGCCAGCAGCCCACTACTATTAGCACCCCTCCACTTT | CASSPLLLAPLHF | - | TRBJ1-6 | TRBV11-2 | -
TGTGCCAGCAGTTACGGTTCTTATCCTTTGGACATTCTTTTC | CASSYGSYPLDILF | - | TRBJ1-2 | TRBV6-2/TRBV6-3 | -
TGTGCCAGCAGTGAAGTCCTAGCGGGAGGCGTTGGGAGCTACAATGAGCAGTTCTTC | CASSEVLAGGVGSYNEQFF | TRBD2 | TRBJ2-1 | TRBV6-1 | -
TGTGCCAGCAGCTCGCGGAGCGGGGGAGAGACCCAGTACTTC | CASSSRSGGETQYF | TRBD2 | TRBJ2-5 | TRBV5-4 | -
TGTGCCATCAGTGAGTCGCAGGGTCTAGCGGGAGAAGATACGCAGTATTTT | CAISESQGLAGEDTQYF | TRBD2 | TRBJ2-3 | TRBV10-3 | -
TGTGCCAGCAGCTTAGCGACAGGGTCGGGGGAGACCCAGTACTTC | CASSLATGSGETQYF | TRBD1 | TRBJ2-5 | TRBV7-2 | -
TGCAGTGCTCATGAGGCGGGTGGCTACACCTTC | CSAHEAGGYTF | - | TRBJ1-2 | TRBV20-1 | -
TGTGCCAGCAGCGTGGACGGCGGAACAACTAATGAAAAACTGTTTTTT | CASSVDGGTTNEKLFF | - | TRBJ1-4 | TRBV5-4 | -
TGTGCCAGCAGTCGGACTAGCGGGAGCCGAAGCTCCTACAATGAGCAGTTCTTC | CASSRTSGSRSSYNEQFF | TRBD2 | TRBJ2-1 | TRBV28 | -
TGTGCCAGCAGTGGCTCCTACGAGCAGTACTTC | CASSGSYEQYF | - | TRBJ2-7 | TRBV2 | -
TGTGCCAGTAGTATAGATGGAGGAAGGGACGGCACAGATACGCAGTATTTT | CASSIDGGRDGTDTQYF | - | TRBJ2-3 | TRBV19 | -
TGTGCCAGCAGTTCGGTTGGTCAGGAGAGATCAGCCCAGCATTTT | CASSSVGQERSAQHF | - | TRBJ1-5 | TRBV27 | -
TGCGCCAGCAGATCACGCGGGCAGTACTTC | CASRSRGQYF | - | TRBJ2-7 | TRBV10-1 | -
TGTGCCAGCAGCTATGGGCAGAACACTGAAGCTTTCTTT | CASSYGQNTEAFF | - | TRBJ1-1 | TRBV7-3 | -
TGTGCCAGCATCTATAGGGTAGGAACCTACGAGCAGTACTTC | CASIYRVGTYEQYF | - | TRBJ2-7 | TRBV6-5 | -
TGTGCCAGCAGCTACAGGGTTGGGTCTGGAAACACCATATATTTT | CASSYRVGSGNTIYF | - | TRBJ1-3 | TRBV3-1/TRBV3-2 | -
TGTGCCAGCAGCTTGTCGACCGGGGAGCTGTTTTTT | CASSLSTGELFF | - | TRBJ2-2 | TRBV5-4 | -
TGTGCCAGCATGATGGGACAGGCACATTATGGCTACACCTTC | CASMMGQAHYGYTF | TRBD1 | TRBJ1-2 | TRBV28 | -
TGTGCCAGCAGTTCCTGGACATCCTATGGCTACACCTTC | CASSSWTSYGYTF | - | TRBJ1-2 | TRBV28 | -
TGTGCCAGCAGTGTAGCGGCGGGCGGGGAGCTGTTTTTT | CASSVAAGGELFF | - | TRBJ2-2 | TRBV2 | -
TGCAGCGTTCGAGACTTCCTCACAGATACGCAGTATTTT | CSVRDFLTDTQYF | - | TRBJ2-3 | TRBV29-1 | once
TGCGCCAGCAGCTCCCGGGACGAGCAGTACTTC | CASSSRDEQYF | - | TRBJ2-7 | TRBV5-1 | -
TGTGCCAGCGGGCAGGGGGCGAATCAGCCCCAGCATTTT | CASGQGANQPQHF | TRBD1 | TRBJ1-5 | TRBV7-6 | -
TGTGCCAGCAGTAAAGGGGCAACTAATGAAAAACTGTTTTTT | CASSKGATNEKLFF | - | TRBJ1-4 | TRBV6-6 | -
TGTGCCAGCAGCTTTCCGTCGGACAGGGCCACCTACGAGCAGTACTTC | CASSFPSDRATYEQYF | TRBD1 | TRBJ2-7 | TRBV7-8 | -